This T cell receptor (beta chain) was sequenced for a study of response to subunit inactivated influenza vaccine. Study-wide findings and caveats: Only a handful of new T cells, the authors suggested, are recruited with each seasonal influenza vaccination.

TCRdb re-called the RT-PCR reads with MiXCR, one entry per CDR3 protein. This repertoire shows about 570,000 distinct CDR3 sequences, about 11% found once; its top ten account for 9.5% to 11%. Germline V gives CDR1 SGDLS, CDR2 YYNGEE. Deletions cut 0 bases from V and 9 bases from J, with 7 bases between. CDR3 size: 12 residues. Of note for this clonotype: Its specificity is not known.

A further study also used this sample, focusing on T cells expressing NK-cell markers. That work contributes: In generating TCR beta cDNA, 5'RACE template switching with UMIs was used. HCMV seropositivity marked seven of the eight sequenced donors; one was seronegative.

This sample comprised PBMCs from blood, obtained on the day of vaccination. The sequence came from a man aged 50 to 60 who received an inactivated influenza vaccine. V and J are TRBV9 and TRBJ2-1; D ambiguous. CDR3 sequence: CASSVAIGEQFF. CDR3 coding DNA: TGTGCCAGCAGCGTAGCTATTGGTGAGCAGTTCTTC.